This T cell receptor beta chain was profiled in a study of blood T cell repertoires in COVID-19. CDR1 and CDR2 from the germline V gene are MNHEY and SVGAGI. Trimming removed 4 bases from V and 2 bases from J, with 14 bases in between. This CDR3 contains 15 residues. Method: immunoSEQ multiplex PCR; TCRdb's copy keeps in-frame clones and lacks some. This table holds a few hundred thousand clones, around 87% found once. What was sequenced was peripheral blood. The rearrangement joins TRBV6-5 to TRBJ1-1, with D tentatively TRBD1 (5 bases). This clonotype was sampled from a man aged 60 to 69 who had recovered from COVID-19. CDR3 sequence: CASSFVGGLNTEAFF. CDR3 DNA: TGTGCCAGCAGTTTCGTCGGGGGACTCAACACTGAAGCTTTCTTT.